The T cell receptor (beta chain) under discussion was sequenced for a study of cytomegalovirus exposure and HLA in healthy donors. Only in-frame clones appear in the TCRdb table, and some are missing; sequencing was by immunoSEQ multiplex PCR. The table lists over 200,000 clones, around 89% of them singletons. This clone was found a few times. The ends were cut back, 3 bases at V and 3 bases at J, with 9 bases in the middle. CDR3 length equals 13 residues. Germline CDR1 and CDR2: GTSNPN and SVGIG (reference sequence). This rearrangement joins TRBV30 to TRBJ1-5; a weak D match, TRBD1 (6 bases). This receptor was obtained from a young woman in good health and CMV-seronegative. Material: PBMCs. CDR3 amino acids: CAWSHRDNQPQHF. The CDR3 DNA reads as TGTGCCTGGAGCCACAGGGACAATCAGCCCCAGCATTTT.